This T cell receptor beta chain was identified during a study of T cell repertoires in cytomegalovirus infection. Study details: TCR beta signatures that were public indicated CMV infection and matching HLA type.

Trimming left V 1 base short and J 4 bases short, with 14 bases between. CDR1 and CDR2 from the germline V gene are SGHAT and FQNNGV. The CDR3 is made up of 15 amino acids. The study, taken as a whole, reports: HLA-C-restricted CMV clonotypes gave the most frequent clonotype in two of eight donors. Public TCR beta family frequency separated CMV-and-HLA carriers, including in an independent cohort.

This clonotype was seen more than once but under ten times. Its target is not known. TCRdb independently ran MiXCR on the reads; one entry per CDR3 protein. The data contain 150,000 to 200,000 distinct CDR3 sequences, more than 15% of them singletons. The chain combines TRBV11-2 with TRBJ2-7, with D perhaps matching TRBD1 (6 bases). The source material was CD8+ T cells from PBMCs. The receptor was derived from a human donor in good health (CMV status not recorded). Some clones in this sample may be carry-over from other donors' samples. DNA of the CDR3: TGTGCCAGCAGCTTAGTGGGACCAGGGGCTTACGAGCAGTACTTC. It is translated as CASSLVGPGAYEQYF.